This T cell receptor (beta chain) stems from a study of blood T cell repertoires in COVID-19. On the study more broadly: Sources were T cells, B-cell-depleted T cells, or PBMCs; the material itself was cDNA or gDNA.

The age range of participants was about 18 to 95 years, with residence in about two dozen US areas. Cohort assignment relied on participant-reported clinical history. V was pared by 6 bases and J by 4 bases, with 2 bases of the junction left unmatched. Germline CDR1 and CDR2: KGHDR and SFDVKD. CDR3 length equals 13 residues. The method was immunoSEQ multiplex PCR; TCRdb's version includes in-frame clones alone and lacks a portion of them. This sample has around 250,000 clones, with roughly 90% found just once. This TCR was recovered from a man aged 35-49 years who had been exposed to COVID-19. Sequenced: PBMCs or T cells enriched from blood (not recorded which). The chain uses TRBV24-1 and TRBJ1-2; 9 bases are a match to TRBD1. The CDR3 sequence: CATSLGQGYGYTF. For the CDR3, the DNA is TGTGCCACCAGTTTGGGACAGGGCTATGGCTACACCTTC.